The next 10 T cell receptor beta chains were all read from a single sample in a study of OX40 agonist ivuxolimab in advanced cancers. Using immunoSEQ multiplex PCR, the repertoire was profiled, and TCRdb retains in-frame clones only, with some absent. The table records around 78,000 clones, about nine tenths of them present only once. The sample in question was CD4+ or CD8+ T cells sorted from blood, obtained in a trial of the OX40 agonist ivuxolimab. All receptors come from an adult with an advanced solid tumor such as melanoma, head and neck, liver or kidney cancer.

The chain is built from TRBV19 and TRBJ2-1, with 10 nucleotides matching TRBD2. The germline V gene encodes CDR1 LNHDA and CDR2 SQIVND (reference sequence). V lost 7 bases to trimming and J lost 0 bases; unmatched junction nucleotides: 3. The CDR3 totals 15 residues. CDR3 region: CASKVAGGSYNEQFF. CDR3 coding DNA: TGTGCCAGTAAAGTAGCGGGAGGCTCCTACAATGAGCAGTTCTTC.

This CDR3 reads CSPVLTGVAIGQPQHF. CDR3 DNA sequence: TGCAGCCCGGTGCTGACAGGGGTAGCCATCGGGCAGCCCCAGCATTTT. The V gene is TRBV29-1, the J gene TRBJ1-5; TRBD1 matches 8 bases. J gave up 7 bases and V 8 bases, and 19 bases lay outside the gene matches. This CDR3 has 16 amino acids. In germline, CDR1 is SQVTM, CDR2 ANQGSEA.

The chain has TRBV11-3 and TRBJ2-7, with TRBD2 matching 8 bases. Looked up from germline, CDR1 is SGHNT and CDR2 is YENEEA. Unmatched junction bases numbered 9, after V lost 5 bases and J lost 6 bases. The CDR3 is 14 amino acids. The CDR3 region is CASSPGTSLGEQYF. In DNA form, the CDR3 reads TGTGCCAGCAGCCCCGGGACTAGTTTAGGCGAGCAGTACTTC.

The genes are TRBV7-2 and TRBJ1-5; 10 positions agree with TRBD1. J gave up 6 bases and V 5 bases, and 7 bases lay outside the gene matches. This CDR3 is built from 15 residues. In germline, CDR1 is SGHTA, CDR2 FQGNSA. In DNA form, the CDR3 reads TGTGCCAGCAGCCTCTGGGACAGGGGAAGTCAGCCCCAGCATTTT. Encoded protein: CASSLWDRGSQPQHF.

V is TRBV19 and J is TRBJ1-5; 8 bases are shared with TRBD1. The junction had 6 bases not matched to a gene; V was cut back by 3 bases and J by 2 bases. CDR1 and CDR2 from the germline V gene are LNHDA and SQIVND (reference sequence). The CDR3 is made up of 16 amino acids. The CDR3: CASSMQGAFRNQPQHF. The CDR3 DNA sequence: TGTGCCAGTAGTATGCAGGGGGCGTTTCGCAATCAGCCCCAGCATTTT.

The V gene is TRBV4-2, the J gene TRBJ2-7; D is ambiguous. Germline-derived CDR1 and CDR2 are LGHNA and YNFKEQ. This CDR3 spans 15 amino acids. Between the trimmed V and J ends, which lost 0 bases and 0 bases, there was a span of 9 bases. The CDR3 nucleotides are TGTGCCAGCAGCCAAGATTATACGAGCTCCTACGAGCAGTACTTC. As protein: CASSQDYTSSYEQYF.

The chain employs TRBV6-5 and TRBJ2-7, with D perhaps TRBD1 (5 bases). The CDR3 consists of 13 residues. The germline CDR1 and CDR2 sequences are MNHEY and SVGAGI. Trimming removed 2 bases at V and 6 bases at J, with 11 bases between. The CDR3 nucleotides are TGTGCCAGCAGTTACGGAAAGGGGTCCGAGCAGTACTTC. Translating gives CASSYGKGSEQYF.

The V gene is TRBV20-1, the J gene TRBJ1-5, with TRBD1 matching over 7 bases. CDR3 length: 11 residues. Germline V lookup: CDR1 DFQATT, CDR2 SNEGSKA (reference sequence). V shed 0 bases, J shed 15 bases, and the junction held 5 bases outside the gene matches. The CDR3 region is CSARDADRVHF. CDR3 nucleotides: TGCAGTGCTAGAGATGCCGACAGGGTGCATTTT.

V gene TRBV29-1 combines with J gene TRBJ1-4; 9 bases agree with TRBD1. Germline loops: CDR1 SQVTM, CDR2 ANQGSEA. This CDR3 is 12 amino acids long. J gave up 6 bases and V 5 bases, and 1 base lay outside the gene matches. CDR3 region: CSVRTGDEKLFF. CDR3 sequence (DNA): TGCAGCGTTAGGACAGGGGATGAAAAACTGTTTTTT.

The chain recombines TRBV28 with TRBJ2-1, with TRBD2 matching 9 bases. V gave up 5 bases and J gave up 1 base; unmatched junction bases: 9. The CDR3 has 17 amino acids. Per the germline V gene, CDR1 is MDHEN and CDR2 is SYDVKM. The CDR3 sequence is CASSTRGSGRSYNEQFF. The CDR3 nucleotides read TGTGCCAGCAGTACCCGTGGGAGCGGGAGGTCCTACAATGAGCAGTTCTTC.